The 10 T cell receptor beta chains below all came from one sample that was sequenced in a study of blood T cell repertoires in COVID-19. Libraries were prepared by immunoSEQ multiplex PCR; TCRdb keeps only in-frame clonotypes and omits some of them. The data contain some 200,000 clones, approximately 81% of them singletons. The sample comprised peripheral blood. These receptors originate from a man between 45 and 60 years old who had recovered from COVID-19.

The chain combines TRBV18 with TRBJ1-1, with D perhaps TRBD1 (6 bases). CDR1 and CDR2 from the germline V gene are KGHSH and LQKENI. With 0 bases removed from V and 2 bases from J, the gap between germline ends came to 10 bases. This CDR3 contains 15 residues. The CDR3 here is CASSPPGGANTEAFF. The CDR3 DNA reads TGTGCCAGCTCACCACCCGGGGGGGCAAACACTGAAGCTTTCTTT. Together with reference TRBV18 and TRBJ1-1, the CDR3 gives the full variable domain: NAGVMQNPRHLVRRRGQEARLRCSPMKGHSHVYWYRQLPEEGLKFMVYLQKENIIDESGMPKERFSAEFPKEGPSILRIQQVVRGDSAAYFCASSPPGGANTEAFFGQGTRLTVV.

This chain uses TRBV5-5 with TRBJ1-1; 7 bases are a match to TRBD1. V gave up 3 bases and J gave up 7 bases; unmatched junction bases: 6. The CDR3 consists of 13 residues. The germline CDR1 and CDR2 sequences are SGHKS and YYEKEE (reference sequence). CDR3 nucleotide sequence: TGTGCCAGCAGCTCAATGACAGGGTATGAAGCTTTCTTT. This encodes CASSSMTGYEAFF.

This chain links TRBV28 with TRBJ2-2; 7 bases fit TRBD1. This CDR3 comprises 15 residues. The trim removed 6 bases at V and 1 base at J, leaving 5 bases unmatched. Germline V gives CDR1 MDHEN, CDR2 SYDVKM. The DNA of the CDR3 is TGTGCCAGCAGGGAGGACAGGTTGAACACCGGGGAGCTGTTTTTT. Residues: CASREDRLNTGELFF. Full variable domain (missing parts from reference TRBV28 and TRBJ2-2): DVKVTQSSRYLVKRTGEKVFLECVQDMDHENMFWYRQDPGLGLRLIYFSYDVKMKEKGDIPEGYSVSREKKERFSLILESASTNQTSMYLCASREDRLNTGELFFGEGSRLTVL.

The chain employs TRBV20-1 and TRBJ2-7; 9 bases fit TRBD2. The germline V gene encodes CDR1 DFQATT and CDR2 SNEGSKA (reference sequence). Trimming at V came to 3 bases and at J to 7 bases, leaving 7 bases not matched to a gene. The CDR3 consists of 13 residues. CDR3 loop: CSASAGGPKEQYF. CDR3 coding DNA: TGCAGTGCTAGTGCGGGAGGGCCTAAAGAGCAGTACTTC.

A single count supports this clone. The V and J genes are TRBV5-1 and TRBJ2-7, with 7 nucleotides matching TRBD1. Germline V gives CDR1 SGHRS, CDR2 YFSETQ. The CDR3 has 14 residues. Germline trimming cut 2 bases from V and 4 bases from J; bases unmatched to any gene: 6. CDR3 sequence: CASSFTGQTYEQYF. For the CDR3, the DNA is TGCGCCAGCAGCTTTACGGGACAGACTTACGAGCAGTACTTC. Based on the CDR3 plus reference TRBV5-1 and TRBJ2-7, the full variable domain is KAGVTQTPRYLIKTRGQQVTLSCSPISGHRSVSWYQQTPGQGLQFLFEYFSETQRNKGNFPGRFSGRQFSNSRSEMNVSTLELGDSALYLCASSFTGQTYEQYFGPGTRLTVT.

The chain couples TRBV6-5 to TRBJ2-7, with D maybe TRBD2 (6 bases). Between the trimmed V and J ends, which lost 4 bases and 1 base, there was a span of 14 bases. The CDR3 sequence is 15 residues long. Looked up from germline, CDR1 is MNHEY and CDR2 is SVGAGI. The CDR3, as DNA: TGTGCCAGCAGTTTCACGGGAGTACGTTCCTACGAGCAGTACTTC. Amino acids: CASSFTGVRSYEQYF.

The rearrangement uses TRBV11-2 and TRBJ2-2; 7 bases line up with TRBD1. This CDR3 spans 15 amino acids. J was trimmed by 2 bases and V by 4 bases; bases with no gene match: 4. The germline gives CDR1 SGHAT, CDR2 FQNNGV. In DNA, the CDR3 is TGTGCCAGCAGCTCGACAGGGATCAACACCGGGGAGCTGTTTTTT. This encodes CASSSTGINTGELFF. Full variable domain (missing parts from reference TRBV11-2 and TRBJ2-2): EAGVAQSPRYKIIEKRQSVAFWCNPISGHATLYWYQQILGQGPKLLIQFQNNGVVDDSQLPKDRFSAERLKGVDSTLKIQPAKLEDSAVYLCASSSTGINTGELFFGEGSRLTVL.

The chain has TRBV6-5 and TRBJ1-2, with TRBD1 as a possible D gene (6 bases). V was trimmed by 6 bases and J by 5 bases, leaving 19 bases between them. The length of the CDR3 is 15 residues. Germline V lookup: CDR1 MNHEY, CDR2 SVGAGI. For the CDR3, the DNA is TGTGCCAGCAGCCTGGACAGTCCATCCGGGTATGGCTACACCTTC. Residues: CASSLDSPSGYGYTF.

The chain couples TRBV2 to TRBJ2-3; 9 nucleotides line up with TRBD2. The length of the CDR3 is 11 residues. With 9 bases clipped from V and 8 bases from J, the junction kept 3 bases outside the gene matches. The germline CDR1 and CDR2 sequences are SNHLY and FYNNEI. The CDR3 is CASLLAGTQYF. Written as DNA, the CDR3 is TGTGCCAGTCTACTAGCGGGTACGCAGTATTTT.

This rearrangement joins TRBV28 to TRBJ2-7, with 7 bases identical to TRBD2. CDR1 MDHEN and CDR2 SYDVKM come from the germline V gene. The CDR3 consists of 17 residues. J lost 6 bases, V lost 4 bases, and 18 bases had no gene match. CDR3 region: CASSSIWGGSIAAEQYF. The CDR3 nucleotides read TGTGCCAGCAGTTCCATATGGGGGGGTTCAATTGCTGCCGAGCAGTACTTC.